Below are 16 T cell receptor beta chains sequenced from a single sample in a study of response to subunit inactivated influenza vaccine. TCRdb recomputed calls from the RT-PCR reads with MiXCR, one row per CDR3 protein. The repertoire holds more than 550,000 distinct CDR3 sequences, with about an eighth as singletons. The source was PBMCs from blood, collected on the day of vaccination. All receptors come from a man between 50 and 59 years old who received an inactivated influenza vaccine.

This clonotype has a handful of counts. The J gene is TRBJ2-5, the V gene TRBV24-1; 10 bases map to TRBD1. V dropped 3 bases and J dropped 5; count of bases not matched to a gene: 5. Germline CDR1 reads KGHDR; CDR2 reads SFDVKD. This CDR3 is 15 amino acids long. The CDR3 sequence is CATSDTSGQGETQYF. CDR3 nucleotide sequence: TGTGCCACCAGTGATACTTCGGGACAGGGGGAGACCCAGTACTTC.

This clonotype was seen only a few times. This chain links TRBV5-1 with TRBJ1-6; D unclear. Germline lookup yields CDR1 SGHRS and CDR2 YFSETQ. The CDR3 covers 14 residues. The V end lost 3 bases, the J end lost 9 bases, and 13 bases lay between the germline ends. This CDR3 reads CASSSQDLGSPLHF. For the CDR3, the DNA is TGCGCCAGCAGCTCGCAGGATCTGGGTTCACCCCTCCACTTT. The full variable domain, with the rest looked up from reference TRBV5-1 and TRBJ1-6, is KAGVTQTPRYLIKTRGQQVTLSCSPISGHRSVSWYQQTPGQGLQFLFEYFSETQRNKGNFPGRFSGRQFSNSRSEMNVSTLELGDSALYLCASSSQDLGSPLHFGNGTRLTVT.

The rearrangement links TRBV20-1 to TRBJ1-6; D not resolved. The length of the CDR3 is 13 residues. With 1 base removed from V and 7 bases from J, the gap between germline ends came to 8 bases. Germline V gene data show CDR1 as DFQATT and CDR2 as SNEGSKA (reference sequence). The CDR3 bases are TGCAGTGCTAGAGTCGGCCCGAATTCACCCCTCCACTTT. Translated, it gives CSARVGPNSPLHF.

This clonotype was recorded a few times. The chain recombines TRBV10-2 with TRBJ2-7; D is perhaps TRBD1 or TRBD2 (6 bases each). Germline V lookup: CDR1 WSHSY, CDR2 SAAADI. With 8 bases removed from V and 3 bases from J, the gap between germline ends came to 11 bases. The CDR3 loop spans 12 amino acids. CDR3 sequence (DNA): TGCGCCAGCGGAGGGGGGCACTACGAGCAGTACTTC. Amino acids: CASGGGHYEQYF.

This chain connects TRBV20-1 to TRBJ2-1, with TRBD1 identical over 7 bases. In germline, CDR1 is DFQATT, CDR2 SNEGSKA (reference sequence). This CDR3 contains 12 residues. Losses at the gene ends were 3 bases for V and 6 bases for J; bases not matched to a gene: 2. The CDR3 is CSASHRGNEQFF. The CDR3 nucleotides are TGCAGTGCTAGTCACAGGGGCAATGAGCAGTTCTTC.

This clonotype came up a few times. The chain has TRBV18 and TRBJ2-5, with 10 positions matching TRBD1. From germline, CDR1 is KGHSH and CDR2 LQKENI. Trimming removed 6 bases from V and 5 bases from J; junction bases left unmatched: 3. This CDR3 comprises 13 residues. As DNA, the CDR3 is TGTGCCAGCTCGAAGGGACAGGGGGAGACCCAGTACTTC. It encodes CASSKGQGETQYF. Looking up the rest from reference TRBV18 and TRBJ2-5 gives the full variable domain: NAGVMQNPRHLVRRRGQEARLRCSPMKGHSHVYWYRQLPEEGLKFMVYLQKENIIDESGMPKERFSAEFPKEGPSILRIQQVVRGDSAAYFCASSKGQGETQYFGPGTRLLVL.

The chain has TRBV20-1 and TRBJ1-5; 8 nucleotides line up with TRBD1. Trimming removed 3 bases from V and 1 base from J; junction bases left unmatched: 5. The CDR3 extends over 15 amino acids. Germline lookup yields CDR1 DFQATT and CDR2 SNEGSKA (reference sequence). CDR3 nucleotides: TGCAGTGCTAGTCGGACAGGGTTGAGCAATCAGCCCCAGCATTTT. This sequence encodes CSASRTGLSNQPQHF.

Comments on this clonotype: A much larger clone lies a single base off, so this may be a read error. The chain couples TRBV5-1 to TRBJ1-1; a possible D gene is TRBD1 (5 bases). This CDR3 is built from 13 residues. Per germline, CDR1 SGHRS and CDR2 YFSETQ. The CDR3 is CASGDPRNTDAFF. The CDR3 DNA is TGCGCCAGCGGGGACCCGCGGAACACTGACGCTTTCTTT. Complete variable domain (other parts from reference TRBV5-1 and TRBJ1-1): KAGVTQTPRYLIKTRGQQVTLSCSPISGHRSVSWYQQTPGQGLQFLFEYFSETQRNKGNFPGRFSGRQFSNSRSEMNVSTLELGDSALYLCASGDPRNTDAFFGQGTRLTVV.

This clonotype turned up a few times. The chain has TRBV29-1 and TRBJ2-1; D remains ambiguous. CDR3 length equals 13 residues. Trimming cost V 4 bases and J 2 bases, with 9 bases left between them. The V gene's germline CDR1 is SQVTM and CDR2 ANQGSEA. Here the CDR3 reads CSVGANTYNEQFF. CDR3 sequence (DNA): TGCAGCGTTGGAGCAAACACCTACAATGAGCAGTTCTTC.

Many counts were recorded for this clonotype. The chain is built from TRBV5-1 and TRBJ2-3, with TRBD1 matching 7 bases. Looked up from germline, CDR1 is SGHRS and CDR2 is YFSETQ. With 1 base clipped from V and 3 bases from J, the junction kept 5 bases outside the gene matches. CDR3 length: 15 amino acids. The CDR3 loop reads CASSLRTGPTDTQYF. In nucleotides, the CDR3 is TGCGCCAGCAGCTTGAGGACAGGCCCTACAGATACGCAGTATTTT. The whole variable domain, remainder taken from reference TRBV5-1 and TRBJ2-3, is KAGVTQTPRYLIKTRGQQVTLSCSPISGHRSVSWYQQTPGQGLQFLFEYFSETQRNKGNFPGRFSGRQFSNSRSEMNVSTLELGDSALYLCASSLRTGPTDTQYFGPGTRLTVL.

The chain carries TRBV7-9 and TRBJ2-5; D ambiguous. The CDR3 is 14 residues long. V was shortened by 7 bases and J by 0 bases, with 12 bases between the two germline ends. Looked up from germline, CDR1 is SEHNR and CDR2 is FQNEAQ (reference sequence). CDR3 region: CASNDRLNQETQYF. The CDR3 DNA is TGTGCCAGCAACGACCGGTTAAACCAAGAGACCCAGTACTTC.

This clonotype was observed at least ten times. The rearrangement uses TRBV10-3 and TRBJ2-5; perhaps TRBD2 as D (6 bases). The CDR3 length is 13 residues. Trimming took off 4 bases at V and 2 bases at J, with 8 bases between the two ends. Germline V gene data show CDR1 as ENHRY and CDR2 as SYGVKD. The CDR3 loop is CAISASGQETQYF. CDR3 DNA: TGTGCCATCAGTGCGAGCGGGCAAGAGACCCAGTACTTC.

The CDR3 region has the DNA TGTGCCAGCAGTTTTCGTCGGCTGACTCCCTACAATGAGCAGTTCTTC. It codes for CASSFRRLTPYNEQFF. The V gene is TRBV12-3 or TRBV12-4, the J gene TRBJ2-1; D remains unclear. The V end was cut by 3 bases, the J end by 2 bases, with 14 bases between. The CDR3 runs 16 residues.

The chain uses TRBV11-2 and TRBJ2-7, with 10 bases aligning to TRBD1. The CDR3 is 15 residues long. Germline V lookup: CDR1 SGHAT, CDR2 FQNNGV. The ends lost 5 bases at V and 5 bases at J; junction bases unmatched: 9. In DNA form, the CDR3 reads TGTGCCAGCAGCATCCCAGGGACAGGGGTAAACGAGCAGTACTTC. As protein: CASSIPGTGVNEQYF.

V and J are TRBV6-2 or TRBV6-3 and TRBJ2-7; 11 positions agree with TRBD2. With 4 bases clipped from V and 5 bases from J, the junction kept 19 bases outside the gene matches. From germline, CDR1 is MNHEY and CDR2 SVGEGT. CDR3 length: 19 amino acids. The CDR3 sequence: CASSWHLTTLLAGGDEQYF. DNA for the CDR3: TGTGCCAGCAGTTGGCACCTGACGACGTTGCTAGCGGGAGGCGACGAGCAGTACTTC.

This clonotype was recorded a few times. The DNA of the CDR3 is TGTGCCAGCTCAGCTTACAGCGGGAGGGCCGCAGATACGCAGTATTTT. It yields the protein CASSAYSGRAADTQYF. The rearrangement joins TRBV18 to TRBJ2-3; 10 bases map to TRBD2. The germline V gene has CDR1 KGHSH and CDR2 LQKENI. This CDR3 spans 16 amino acids. V gave up 5 bases and J gave up 4 bases; unmatched junction bases: 9.